This T cell receptor beta chain appears in the sequencing data of a study of cytomegalovirus exposure and HLA in healthy donors. Amplification used 60 Vbeta primers and 13 Jbeta primers. Sequencing used immunoSEQ multiplex PCR; TCRdb keeps in-frame clones, though not all of them. The sample contains 85,000 to 90,000 clones, under 85% of which appear only once. Sequencing used PBMCs. The TCR originated in a man under 40 in good health and CMV-seronegative.

The CDR3 sequence: CASSNRESNEKLFF. CDR3 sequence (DNA): TGTGCCAGCAGCAACAGGGAGTCTAATGAAAAACTGTTTTTT. The chain has TRBV5-4 and TRBJ1-4; maybe TRBD1 (6 bases). The CDR3 is 14 residues long. Deletions cut 4 bases from V and 3 bases from J, with 10 bases between. Germline CDR1 SGHNT, CDR2 YYREEE (reference sequence).